This note documents a single T cell receptor beta chain sequence. This entry comes from a study of cytomegalovirus exposure and HLA in healthy donors. The CDR3 totals 15 residues. Germline V gene sequence: CDR1 SGHTA, CDR2 FQGNSA. J lost 0 bases, V lost 3 bases, and 1 base had no gene match. The PCR had 60 Vbeta and 13 Jbeta primers. Assay: immunoSEQ multiplex PCR; the TCRdb copy retains only in-frame clones and omits some. There are 150,000 or so clones in the sample, with around 1.5% held by the top ten. The chain couples TRBV7-2 to TRBJ2-1; 8 bases fit TRBD1. This sequence was found in a woman in her forties or fifties in good health and CMV-seronegative. The sample consisted of PBMCs. CDR3: CASSFDRGSYNEQFF. The DNA for the CDR3 is TGTGCCAGCAGCTTTGACAGGGGCTCCTACAATGAGCAGTTCTTC.